The clone carrying this TCR beta chain has ten or more counts. Its antigen is as yet unknown. The data were obtained in a study of T cells in Graves' hyperthyroidism and ophthalmopathy. About the study: Peripheral blood was secured at the point of initial diagnosis, before any treatment.

Fresh peripheral blood, approximately 9.1 ml, was the source of the PBMCs. Study conclusions and caveats: Most thyroid clonotypes with frequency above 0.001 were detected in blood.

It was RNA transcripts that yielded the amplified TCR beta CDR3 regions. The study used the HTBI primer set for a first-round RT-PCR of the TCR CDR3. TCRdb re-derived calls from the multiplex PCR reads in MiXCR, one entry per CDR3 protein. The repertoire has roughly 200,000 distinct CDR3 sequences, around 16% of them found once; the top ten carry roughly 44%. Sequenced: blood. This TCR derives from a middle-aged man with Graves' hyperthyroidism.

CDR3 in amino acids: CASSPGGLGNEQFF. CDR3 coding DNA: TGTGCCAGCTCACCCGGGGGATTAGGCAATGAGCAGTTCTTC. The chain uses TRBV18 and TRBJ2-1; D might be TRBD2 (6 bases). CDR1 and CDR2 from the germline V gene are KGHSH and LQKENI. The V gene lost 3 bases and the J gene lost 6 bases, with 12 bases spanning the gap. CDR3 length: 14 amino acids.